The rows below give T cell receptor beta chains drawn from one sample of a study of blood T cell repertoires in COVID-19. Sequencing used immunoSEQ multiplex PCR; TCRdb keeps in-frame clones, though not all of them. The sample has about 99,000 clones, around 84% seen once. The sample was peripheral blood. These receptors all come from a man in his 70s with active or convalescent COVID-19. CDR3s include the opening cysteine and the closing phenylalanine or tryptophan. Each record gives: clone size, D gene, J gene, CDR3 length, V gene, CDR3 protein, CDR3 DNA. A D gene is named only where the DNA matches it firmly. Part of the rows lack a size; the others show once, few, many or a class for expanded clones.

size: .; D: .; J: TRBJ1-2; length: 12; V: TRBV7-9; CDR3: CASSLTGYGYTF; DNA: TGTGCCAGCAGCTTAACAGGGTATGGCTACACCTTC
size: .; D: .; J: TRBJ1-3; length: 16; V: TRBV28; CDR3: CASSLSQGYSGNTIYF; DNA: TGTGCCAGCAGTTTATCCCAGGGGTACTCTGGAAACACCATATATTTT
size: .; D: .; J: TRBJ2-6; length: 14; V: TRBV30; CDR3: CAWTGETGANVLTF; DNA: TGTGCCTGGACGGGGGAAACTGGGGCCAACGTCCTGACTTTC
size: .; D: .; J: TRBJ1-5; length: 13; V: TRBV19; CDR3: CASRGARNQPQHF; DNA: TGTGCCAGTAGGGGGGCCCGGAATCAGCCCCAGCATTTT
size: .; D: TRBD2; J: TRBJ2-1; length: 19; V: TRBV5-4; CDR3: CASSSSGTSGGVSYNEQFF; DNA: TGTGCCAGCAGTTCATCCGGGACTAGCGGGGGGGTATCCTACAATGAGCAGTTCTTC
size: .; D: TRBD1; J: TRBJ1-2; length: 14; V: TRBV6-1; CDR3: CASSQVTGGYGYTF; DNA: TGTGCCAGCAGCCAAGTTACAGGGGGCTATGGCTACACCTTC
size: .; D: TRBD2; J: TRBJ2-1; length: 16; V: TRBV3-1/TRBV3-2; CDR3: CASSQQLAGAYNEQFF; DNA: TGTGCCAGCAGCCAGCAACTAGCGGGGGCTTACAATGAGCAGTTCTTC
size: once; D: TRBD1; J: TRBJ2-6; length: 18; V: TRBV6-1; CDR3: CASSEAWTGGAGANVLTF; DNA: TGTGCCAGCAGTGAAGCGTGGACAGGGGGCGCTGGGGCCAACGTCCTGACTTTC
size: .; D: .; J: TRBJ2-7; length: 12; V: TRBV30; CDR3: CAWSVSGDEQYF; DNA: TGTGCCTGGAGTGTCTCAGGGGATGAGCAGTACTTC
size: .; D: .; J: TRBJ1-2; length: 13; V: TRBV7-3; CDR3: CASSRVVGYGYTF; DNA: TGTGCCAGCAGCCGGGTCGTAGGCTATGGCTACACCTTC